The 32 T cell receptor beta chains given below trace back to one sample, sequenced in a study of PD-1 blockade in classical Hodgkin lymphoma. Sequencing was performed with immunoSEQ multiplex PCR; in TCRdb, only in-frame clones are kept and a portion is missing. The data show some 90,000 clones, more than 80% seen once. Time point here: cycle 4 day 1 (C4D1), after more than five weeks of nivolumab. All trial patients relapsed after autologous stem cell transplantation. Specimen: peripheral blood mononuclear cells (PBMCs), collected before the fourth cycle of nivolumab. These receptors were obtained from a human donor with classical Hodgkin lymphoma.

This clone was observed a few times. J is TRBJ2-1 and V is TRBV2, with D perhaps TRBD1 (6 bases). V was pared by 3 bases and J by 4 bases, with 10 bases between. CDR1 and CDR2 from the germline V gene are SNHLY and FYNNEI. The CDR3 consists of 14 residues. For the CDR3, the DNA is TGTGCCAGCAGTGACAGGACAGCATACAATGAGCAGTTCTTC. This encodes CASSDRTAYNEQFF. Filled out from reference TRBV2 and TRBJ2-1, the complete variable domain reads EPEVTQTPSHQVTQMGQEVILRCVPISNHLYFYWYRQILGQKVEFLVSFYNNEISEKSEIFDDQFSVERPDGSNFTLKIRSTKLEDSAMYFCASSDRTAYNEQFFGPGTRLTVL.

This sequence joins TRBV6-5 and TRBJ2-1; 9 bases agree with TRBD2. V shed 4 bases and J 8 bases; nucleotides not matched to a gene: 9. CDR3 length: 15 residues. Germline CDR1 reads MNHEY; CDR2 reads SVGAGI. The CDR3 region has the DNA TGTGCCAGCAGTTTGGGGGTTAGCGGGAGAGATGAGCAGTTCTTC. It specifies CASSLGVSGRDEQFF.

The rearrangement joins TRBV7-2 to TRBJ2-3; 9 nucleotides match TRBD2. The CDR3 loop spans 17 amino acids. Losses at the gene ends were 3 bases for V and 6 bases for J; bases not matched to a gene: 13. Germline CDR1 and CDR2: SGHTA and FQGNSA. This CDR3 is CASSFRWGLAGGDTQYF. The CDR3 DNA is TGTGCCAGCAGCTTCAGGTGGGGACTAGCTGGAGGGGATACGCAGTATTTT.

This clone has just a few counts. V gene TRBV15 combines with J gene TRBJ1-5; 7 nucleotides line up with TRBD1. Germline CDR1 reads LNHNV; CDR2 reads YYDKDF (reference sequence). The CDR3 has 16 amino acids. With 1 base clipped from V and 3 bases from J, the junction kept 6 bases outside the gene matches. The CDR3 here is CATSRGDSEINQPQHF. In nucleotides, the CDR3 is TGTGCCACCAGCAGAGGGGACAGCGAAATCAATCAGCCCCAGCATTTT. Full variable domain (missing parts from reference TRBV15 and TRBJ1-5): DAMVIQNPRYQVTQFGKPVTLSCSQTLNHNVMYWYQQKSSQAPKLLFHYYDKDFNNEADTPDNFQSRRPNTSFCFLDIRSPGLGDTAMYLCATSRGDSEINQPQHFGDGTRLSIL.

The chain employs TRBV19 and TRBJ1-2; D unresolved. Trimming pared 3 bases from V and 4 bases from J, leaving 9 bases between. The V gene's germline CDR1 is LNHDA and CDR2 SQIVND (reference sequence). This CDR3 is built from 13 residues. In nucleotides, the CDR3 is TGTGCCAGTAGTATTCAAACCTTCTATGGCTACACCTTC. Translated: CASSIQTFYGYTF.

The V gene is TRBV7-9, the J gene TRBJ2-7; 12 bases agree with TRBD2. V trimming: 5 bases; J trimming: 5 bases; junction bases outside the gene matches: 19. This CDR3 is 19 amino acids long. Germline-derived CDR1 and CDR2 are SEHNR and FQNEAQ (reference sequence). As DNA, the CDR3 is TGTGCCAGCAGCCCGTGGTCGCTAGCGGGAGGGCCAGTTCAGAACGAGCAGTACTTC. Residues: CASSPWSLAGGPVQNEQYF.

The genes are TRBV7-7 and TRBJ2-1, with a possible D match to TRBD2 (5 bases). Germline V CDR1 and CDR2: SSHAT, FNYEAQ (reference sequence). V was shortened by 5 bases and J by 2 bases, with 16 bases between the two germline ends. This CDR3 has 16 residues. The CDR3 DNA sequence: TGTGCCAGCAGCCCCCTCCGGTCCGGGACCTACAATGAGCAGTTCTTC. Translation gives CASSPLRSGTYNEQFF.

The chain carries TRBV5-1 and TRBJ2-7; D perhaps matches TRBD1 (5 bases). Germline V lookup: CDR1 SGHRS, CDR2 YFSETQ. The V end lost 1 base, the J end lost 3 bases, and 11 bases lay between the germline ends. The CDR3 totals 14 residues. The CDR3 is CASSLSPGNYEQYF. CDR3 coding DNA: TGCGCCAGCAGCTTGTCCCCAGGGAACTACGAGCAGTACTTC. Full variable domain (remainder filled in from reference TRBV5-1 and TRBJ2-7): KAGVTQTPRYLIKTRGQQVTLSCSPISGHRSVSWYQQTPGQGLQFLFEYFSETQRNKGNFPGRFSGRQFSNSRSEMNVSTLELGDSALYLCASSLSPGNYEQYFGPGTRLTVT.

This chain joins TRBV5-6 and TRBJ1-6; D is ambiguous. The CDR3 consists of 15 residues. Per germline, CDR1 SGHDT and CDR2 YYEEEE. The germline V and J ends were trimmed by 2 bases and 9 bases, with 15 bases remaining between them. Here the CDR3 reads CASSFYSAKGSPLHF. CDR3 sequence (DNA): TGTGCCAGCAGCTTTTATTCGGCTAAGGGTTCACCCCTCCACTTT.

The table lists this clone with a few counts. The rearrangement uses TRBV4-2 and TRBJ1-2, with D uncertain. From germline, CDR1 is LGHNA and CDR2 YNFKEQ. The CDR3 length is 17 residues. The V and J ends lost 0 bases and 1 base respectively, with 15 bases between them. CDR3 nucleotide sequence: TGTGCCAGCAGCCAAGAGTTAGGGAGCGCCCATAACTATGGCTACACCTTC. Encoded protein: CASSQELGSAHNYGYTF.

The chain couples TRBV29-1 to TRBJ2-1; TRBD1 matches 10 bases. The CDR3 runs 15 residues. CDR1 and CDR2 from the germline V gene are SQVTM and ANQGSEA. The V segment lost 5 bases and the J segment 0 bases; nucleotides outside the gene matches: 4. The DNA of the CDR3 is TGCAGCGTTCTAGGACAGGGGGACTCCTACAATGAGCAGTTCTTC. It yields the protein CSVLGQGDSYNEQFF.

This clone was counted between two and nine times. V and J are TRBV7-8 and TRBJ2-7; 8 bases are shared with TRBD1. Germline CDR1 is SGHVS and CDR2 is FQNEAQ. The V segment lost 3 bases and the J segment 7 bases; nucleotides outside the gene matches: 8. The CDR3 runs 14 residues. The CDR3 spells CASSFGQGSGEQYF. The CDR3 nucleotides are TGTGCCAGCAGCTTCGGACAGGGATCTGGGGAGCAGTACTTC.

The V call is TRBV29-1, the J call TRBJ1-1; 11 bases agree with TRBD1. The CDR3 spans 13 residues. CDR1 and CDR2 from the germline V gene are SQVTM and ANQGSEA. The ends lost 4 bases at V and 5 bases at J; junction bases unmatched: 3. In nucleotides, the CDR3 is TGCAGCGTTGGGACAGGGGGCAAGACTGAAGCTTTCTTT. It codes for CSVGTGGKTEAFF.

The chain recombines TRBV10-3 with TRBJ2-2; D might be TRBD1 (5 bases). V shed 4 bases and J shed 2 bases, with 17 bases lying between them. CDR3 length: 17 residues. Germline CDR1 reads ENHRY; CDR2 reads SYGVKD. CDR3 region: CAISASRESPNTGELFF. The CDR3, as DNA: TGTGCCATCAGTGCAAGCAGGGAAAGTCCAAACACCGGGGAGCTGTTTTTT.

The chain uses TRBV19 and TRBJ1-1, with D hard to call. V was trimmed by 2 bases and J by 5 bases, leaving 15 bases between them. CDR3 length equals 15 residues. CDR1 is LNHDA and CDR2 is SQIVND in the germline V gene (reference sequence). CDR3 bases: TGTGCCAGTAGTATACAGTCCTTAATTGGGACTGAAGCTTTCTTT. It is translated as CASSIQSLIGTEAFF.

The rearrangement links TRBV5-5 to TRBJ2-7; perhaps TRBD2 as D (5 bases). The CDR3 spans 14 residues. Trimming stripped 2 bases from V and 0 bases from J, with 9 bases between. The V gene's germline CDR1 is SGHKS and CDR2 YYEKEE (reference sequence). The CDR3 bases are TGTGCCAGCAGCTTCCCTGGGAGCTCCTACGAGCAGTACTTC. It yields the protein CASSFPGSSYEQYF.

The chain couples TRBV6-6 to TRBJ2-7; 9 positions match TRBD1. The CDR3 sequence is 14 residues long. The V segment lost 2 bases and the J segment 4 bases; nucleotides outside the gene matches: 3. Looked up from germline, CDR1 is MNHNY and CDR2 is SVGAGI (reference sequence). The CDR3 loop reads CASSYTGGSYEQYF. The CDR3 DNA reads TGTGCCAGCAGTTACACAGGGGGCTCTTACGAGCAGTACTTC.

This chain links TRBV18 with TRBJ1-1; D is unclear. V lost 2 bases, J lost 5 bases, and 12 bases lay in between. Germline values: CDR1 KGHSH, CDR2 LQKENI. The CDR3 sequence is 14 residues long. The DNA of the CDR3 is TGTGCCAGCTCACCAGCTTCTGAGGCGACTGAAGCTTTCTTT. Its protein product is CASSPASEATEAFF.

This clone has more than one count but fewer than ten. The genes are TRBV5-1 and TRBJ1-4; 9 nucleotides line up with TRBD1. This CDR3 region has 15 residues. CDR1 is SGHRS and CDR2 is YFSETQ in the germline V gene. Germline trimming cut 3 bases from V and 7 bases from J; bases unmatched to any gene: 7. CDR3 residues: CASSSRTGAGEKLFF. CDR3 nucleotide sequence: TGCGCCAGCAGCTCAAGGACAGGGGCGGGTGAAAAACTGTTTTTT.

CDR3 coding DNA: TGTGCCAGCTCACCACGCGGGGGAAGCTCCTACGAGCAGTACTTC. Encoded protein: CASSPRGGSSYEQYF. The chain employs TRBV18 and TRBJ2-7; 7 nucleotides align to TRBD2. The V gene end was trimmed by 1 base and the J gene end by 0 bases; junction bases not matched to a gene: 3. Germline V gives CDR1 KGHSH, CDR2 LQKENI. CDR3 size: 15 residues. The variable domain in full, completed from reference TRBV18 and TRBJ2-7, reads NAGVMQNPRHLVRRRGQEARLRCSPMKGHSHVYWYRQLPEEGLKFMVYLQKENIIDESGMPKERFSAEFPKEGPSILRIQQVVRGDSAAYFCASSPRGGSSYEQYFGPGTRLTVT.

The J gene is TRBJ2-7, the V gene TRBV7-2; 14 nucleotides agree with TRBD2. This CDR3 is built from 14 residues. Germline CDR1 and CDR2: SGHTA and FQGNSA. With 5 bases clipped from V and 12 bases from J, the junction kept 9 bases outside the gene matches. As DNA, the CDR3 is TGTGCCAGCAGCGAAGGGACTAGCGGGAGTGGTGGGTACTTC. This encodes CASSEGTSGSGGYF.

This clone turned up a few times. CDR3 in amino acids: CASSLASGLAGTSSYEQYF. The CDR3 DNA sequence: TGTGCCAGCAGCTTAGCCTCGGGACTAGCGGGGACGAGCTCCTACGAGCAGTACTTC. V gene TRBV7-2 combines with J gene TRBJ2-7; 13 nucleotides align to TRBD2. The CDR3 contains 19 residues. The germline CDR1 and CDR2 sequences are SGHTA and FQGNSA. V was pared by 0 bases and J by 0 bases, with 8 bases of the junction left unmatched.

The genes are TRBV18 and TRBJ2-1; 8 bases match TRBD2. Germline CDR1 KGHSH, CDR2 LQKENI. J was trimmed by 6 bases and V by 4 bases; bases with no gene match: 5. This CDR3 is built from 14 residues. The CDR3 DNA reads as TGTGCCAGCTCACTGGGACTAGGGACCAATGAGCAGTTCTTC. Protein product: CASSLGLGTNEQFF.

The rearrangement uses TRBV14 and TRBJ2-2; 7 bases are a match to TRBD1. The germline V gene encodes CDR1 SGHDN and CDR2 FVKESK. The CDR3 is made up of 21 amino acids. Trimming took 1 base from V and 8 from J; bases not matched to a gene: 25. The CDR3 DNA reads TGTGCCAGCAGCCAAGTACCGGGACAGAAGGCCGGAAGGCTCCGTCCGGGGGAGCTGTTTTTT. It codes for CASSQVPGQKAGRLRPGELFF.

This clone occurred many times. The chain combines TRBV7-3 with TRBJ2-3; tentative D call: TRBD2 (6 bases). The V and J ends lost 3 bases and 0 bases respectively, with 10 bases between them. This CDR3 spans 15 amino acids. Germline V CDR1 and CDR2: SGHTA, FQGTGA. Here the CDR3 reads CASSFSGSSTDTQYF. The CDR3 DNA reads as TGTGCCAGCAGCTTTAGCGGCTCTAGCACAGATACGCAGTATTTT.

In this sample, this clone turned up a few times. The chain links TRBV19 to TRBJ1-1; D uncertain. V was clipped by 4 bases and J by 1 base, with 7 bases between them. There are 13 residues in the CDR3. Germline lookup yields CDR1 LNHDA and CDR2 SQIVND (reference sequence). As DNA, the CDR3 is TGTGCCAGTAGTACCAGAGAGAACACTGAAGCTTTCTTT. As protein: CASSTRENTEAFF. The whole variable domain, remainder taken from reference TRBV19 and TRBJ1-1, is DGGITQSPKYLFRKEGQNVTLSCEQNLNHDAMYWYRQDPGQGLRLIYYSQIVNDFQKGDIAEGYSVSREKKESFPLTVTSAQKNPTAFYLCASSTRENTEAFFGQGTRLTVV.

J is TRBJ1-1 and V is TRBV5-1; 10 bases map to TRBD1. The CDR3 has 15 residues. V gave up 3 bases and J gave up 4 bases; unmatched junction bases: 6. CDR1 and CDR2 (germline): SGHRS, YFSETQ. The CDR3 sequence is CASSSWTGGGTEAFF. The CDR3 DNA is TGCGCCAGCAGCTCGTGGACAGGGGGTGGCACTGAAGCTTTCTTT.

The genes are TRBV5-4 and TRBJ1-2; 10 bases are shared with TRBD1. The V and J ends lost 6 bases and 10 bases, in that order; junction bases with no gene match: 6. Germline loops: CDR1 SGHNT, CDR2 YYREEE (reference sequence). The CDR3 is 12 amino acids. Here the CDR3 DNA reads TGTGCCAGCAAGGGACAGGGGATGGACTACACCTTC. The encoded protein is CASKGQGMDYTF.

The rearrangement joins TRBV11-2 to TRBJ2-1; 10 bases align to TRBD2. The V and J ends lost 2 bases and 6 bases, in that order; junction bases with no gene match: 7. The length of the CDR3 is 16 residues. Germline V gene lookup returns CDR1 SGHAT and CDR2 FQNNGV. The CDR3 loop is CASSLSPSGSSNEQFF. As DNA, the CDR3 is TGTGCCAGCAGCTTATCCCCTAGCGGGAGTTCCAATGAGCAGTTCTTC.

CDR3 protein: CASSQEGLAGEQFF. DNA for the CDR3: TGTGCCAGCAGCCAGGAAGGACTAGCGGGGGAGCAGTTCTTC. This chain joins TRBV11-3 and TRBJ2-1; TRBD2 agrees at 12 bases. Per germline, CDR1 SGHNT and CDR2 YENEEA. The CDR3 extends over 14 amino acids. Unmatched junction bases numbered 6, after V lost 5 bases and J lost 10 bases.

This chain connects TRBV27 to TRBJ1-1; TRBD1 is a possible D gene (6 bases). V was pared by 6 bases and J by 6 bases, with 17 bases between. The CDR3 loop spans 14 amino acids. Germline lookup yields CDR1 MNHEY and CDR2 SMNVEV (reference sequence). In DNA, the CDR3 is TGTGCCAGCAGCCAACACTCACACAGGGCTGAAGCTTTCTTT. Translating it yields CASSQHSHRAEAFF.

This chain connects TRBV27 to TRBJ2-5, with a possible D match to TRBD1 (6 bases). Germline V CDR1 and CDR2: MNHEY, SMNVEV (reference sequence). The CDR3 totals 13 residues. The V end was cut by 8 bases, the J end by 3 bases, with 13 bases between. The CDR3 loop reads CASGYRDKETQYF. The CDR3 DNA reads TGTGCCAGCGGCTACCGGGACAAAGAGACCCAGTACTTC.